A single T cell receptor (beta chain) is shown here with its context. Its antigen is not identified. This CDR3 spans 15 amino acids. Germline V CDR1 and CDR2: SGHVS, FNYEAQ. Trimming took off 4 bases at V and 4 bases at J, with 16 bases between the two ends. Clones were sequenced by immunoSEQ multiplex PCR, and TCRdb holds only the in-frame ones, with some missing. Of some 10,000 clones listed, approximately 92% are singletons. These data are taken from a study of graft-versus-host responses after intestinal transplantation. Study at large: Tacrolimus and steroids were given for about three years to all recipients after anti-thymocyte globulin induction. Study-wide results and caveats: Maximum circulating GvH clone levels tracked with early post-transplant HvG decreases.

This specimen was PBMCs, taken 68 days after transplant. The clonotype comes from a human patient who received an intestinal transplant, so some T cells may come from the graft donor. V usage is TRBV7-6 and J usage is TRBJ2-5; a possible D gene is TRBD2 (6 bases). The chain's CDR3 is CASSSPGGTRETQYF. The CDR3 DNA sequence: TGTGCCAGCAGCTCCCCTGGGGGGACCAGAGAGACCCAGTACTTC.